This TCR beta chain came from a study of Ad26.COV2.S vaccination and SARS-CoV-2 variants. Across the study: Vaccine-arm donor from the placebo-controlled COV1001 Ad26.COV2.S trial.

The treatment is: around 19 received Ad26.COV2.S at low or high dose, single or two shots; about five received placebo; per-sample allocation not given. Sampling was performed 63 days after the first vaccine or placebo injection. Findings of the study overall: Spike-specific CD8+ and CD4+ T cell responses reportedly showed substantial breadth after vaccination. Whether participants received vaccine or placebo, their non-spike TCR breadth was similar.

TCRdb keeps only in-frame clones here, not all; method: immunoSEQ multiplex PCR. The table has more than 300,000 clones, around 88% seen once; the top ten hold about 10%. About this clone itself: Its antigen is as yet unknown.

The CDR3 is 16 residues long. Germline trimming cut 3 bases from V and 4 bases from J; bases unmatched to any gene: 5. The germline V gene has CDR1 KGHDR and CDR2 SFDVKD. This sequence joins TRBV24-1 and TRBJ2-5; TRBD1 matches at 12 bases. The receptor was isolated from a person aged 18-60 years who received the Ad26.COV2.S COVID-19 vaccine or a placebo. The source material was peripheral blood, sampled in a trial of Ad26.COV2.S vaccine versus placebo. The CDR3 DNA reads TGTGCCACCAGTGATCTTGGGACAGGGGGCGCAGAGACCCAGTACTTC. This gives the protein CATSDLGTGGAETQYF.